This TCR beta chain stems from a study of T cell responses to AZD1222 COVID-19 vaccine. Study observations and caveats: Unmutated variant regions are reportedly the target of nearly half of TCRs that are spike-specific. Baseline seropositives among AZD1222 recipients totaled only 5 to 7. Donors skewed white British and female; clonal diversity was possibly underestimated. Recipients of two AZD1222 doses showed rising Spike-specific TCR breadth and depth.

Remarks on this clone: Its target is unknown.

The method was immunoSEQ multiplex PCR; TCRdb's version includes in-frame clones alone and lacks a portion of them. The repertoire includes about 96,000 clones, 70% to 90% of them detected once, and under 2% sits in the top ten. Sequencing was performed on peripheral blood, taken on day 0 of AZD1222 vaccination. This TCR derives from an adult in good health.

The CDR3 sequence is CAISDPRAATGELFF. The CDR3 coding sequence is TGTGCCATCAGTGATCCAAGGGCGGCCACCGGGGAGCTGTTTTTT. This chain uses TRBV10-3 with TRBJ2-2; D not certain. The germline V gene encodes CDR1 ENHRY and CDR2 SYGVKD. The CDR3 contains 15 residues. The germline V and J ends were trimmed by 3 bases and 4 bases, with 12 bases remaining between them.